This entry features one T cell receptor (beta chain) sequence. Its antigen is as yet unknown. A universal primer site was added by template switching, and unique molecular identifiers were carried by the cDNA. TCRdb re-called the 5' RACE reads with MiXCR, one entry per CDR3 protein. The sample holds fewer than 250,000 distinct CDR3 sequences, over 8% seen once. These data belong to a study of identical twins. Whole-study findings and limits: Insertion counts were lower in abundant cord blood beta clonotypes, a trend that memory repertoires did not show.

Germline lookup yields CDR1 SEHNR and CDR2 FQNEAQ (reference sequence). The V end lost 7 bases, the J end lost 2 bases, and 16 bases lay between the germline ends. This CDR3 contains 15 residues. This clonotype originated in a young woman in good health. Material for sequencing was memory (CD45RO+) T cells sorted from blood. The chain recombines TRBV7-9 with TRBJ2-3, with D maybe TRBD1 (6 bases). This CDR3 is CASTLVQGLTDTQYF. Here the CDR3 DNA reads TGTGCCAGCACCTTGGTACAGGGCCTCACAGATACGCAGTATTTT.